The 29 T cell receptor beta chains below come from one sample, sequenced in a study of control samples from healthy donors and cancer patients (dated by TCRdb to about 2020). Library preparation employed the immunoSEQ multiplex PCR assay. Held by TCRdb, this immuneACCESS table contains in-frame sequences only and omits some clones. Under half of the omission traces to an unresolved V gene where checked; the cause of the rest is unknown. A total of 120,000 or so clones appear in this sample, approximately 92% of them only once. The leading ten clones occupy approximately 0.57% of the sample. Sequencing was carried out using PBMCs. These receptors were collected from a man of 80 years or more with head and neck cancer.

In nucleotides, the CDR3 is TGTGCCAGCAGTTTAGAGGAGACCGGGGAGCTGTTTTTT. Protein sequence: CASSLEETGELFF. The gene calls are TRBV12-3 or TRBV12-4 and TRBJ2-2; D ambiguous. Trimming shortened V by 1 base and J by 5 bases, and 5 bases separated the two germline ends. The CDR3 runs to 13 residues.

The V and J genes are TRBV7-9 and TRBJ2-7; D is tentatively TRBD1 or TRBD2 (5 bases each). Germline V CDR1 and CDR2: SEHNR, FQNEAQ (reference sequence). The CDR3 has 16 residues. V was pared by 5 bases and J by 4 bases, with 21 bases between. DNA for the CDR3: TGTGCCAGCAGCCATCGGGACCGGGACGGAGTTTACGAGCAGTACTTC. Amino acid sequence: CASSHRDRDGVYEQYF.

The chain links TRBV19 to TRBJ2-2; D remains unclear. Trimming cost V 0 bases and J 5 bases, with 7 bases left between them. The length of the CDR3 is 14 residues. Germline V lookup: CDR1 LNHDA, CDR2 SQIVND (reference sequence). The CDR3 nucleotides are TGTGCCAGTAGTATAGATCGGCGGACCGGGGAGCTGTTTTTT. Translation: CASSIDRRTGELFF.

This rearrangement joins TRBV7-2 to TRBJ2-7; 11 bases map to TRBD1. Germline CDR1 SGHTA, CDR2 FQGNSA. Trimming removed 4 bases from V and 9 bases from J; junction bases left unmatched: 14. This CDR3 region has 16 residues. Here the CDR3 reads CASSSNPGTGGRAQYF. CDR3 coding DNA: TGTGCCAGCAGCTCTAACCCCGGGACAGGGGGAAGGGCGCAGTACTTC.

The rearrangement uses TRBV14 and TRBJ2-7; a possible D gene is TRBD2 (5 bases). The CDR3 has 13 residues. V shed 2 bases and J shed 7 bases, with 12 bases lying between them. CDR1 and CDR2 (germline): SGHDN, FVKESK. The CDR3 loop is CASSQMGWREQYF. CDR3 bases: TGTGCCAGCAGCCAAATGGGCTGGAGGGAGCAGTACTTC.

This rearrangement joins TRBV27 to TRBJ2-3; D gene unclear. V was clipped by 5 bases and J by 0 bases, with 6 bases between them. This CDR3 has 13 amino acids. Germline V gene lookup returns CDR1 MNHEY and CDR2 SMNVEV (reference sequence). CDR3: CASSVVSTDTQYF. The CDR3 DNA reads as TGTGCCAGCAGTGTGGTTAGCACAGATACGCAGTATTTT.

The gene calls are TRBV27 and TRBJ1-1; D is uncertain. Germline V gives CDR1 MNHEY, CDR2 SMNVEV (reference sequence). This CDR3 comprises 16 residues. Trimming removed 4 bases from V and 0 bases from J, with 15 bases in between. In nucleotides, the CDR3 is TGTGCCAGCAGTTCGATTCGTAGGCTCATGAACACTGAAGCTTTCTTT. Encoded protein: CASSSIRRLMNTEAFF.

CDR3 sequence: CASSTGGNEQYF. CDR3 coding DNA: TGTGCCAGTAGTACCGGGGGAAACGAGCAGTACTTC. This chain joins TRBV19 and TRBJ2-7; a weak D match, TRBD2 (6 bases). The CDR3 sequence is 12 residues long. Per the germline V gene, CDR1 is LNHDA and CDR2 is SQIVND (reference sequence). Trimming removed 4 bases at V and 5 bases at J, with 9 bases between.

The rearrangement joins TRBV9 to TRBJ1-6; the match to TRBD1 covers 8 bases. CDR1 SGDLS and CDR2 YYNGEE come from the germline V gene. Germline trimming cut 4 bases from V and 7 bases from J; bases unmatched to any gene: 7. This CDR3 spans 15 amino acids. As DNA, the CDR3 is TGTGCCAGCAGCCCACAACAGGGGGTCAATTCACCCCTCCACTTT. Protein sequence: CASSPQQGVNSPLHF. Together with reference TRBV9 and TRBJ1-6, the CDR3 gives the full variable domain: DSGVTQTPKHLITATGQRVTLRCSPRSGDLSVYWYQQSLDQGLQFLIQYYNGEERAKGNILERFSAQQFPDLHSELNLSSLELGDSALYFCASSPQQGVNSPLHFGNGTRLTVT.

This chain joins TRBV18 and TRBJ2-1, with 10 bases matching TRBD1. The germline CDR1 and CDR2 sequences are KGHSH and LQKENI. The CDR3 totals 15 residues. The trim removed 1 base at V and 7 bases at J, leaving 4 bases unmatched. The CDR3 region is CASSPLGTGDNEQFF. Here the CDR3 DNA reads TGTGCCAGCTCACCACTCGGGACAGGGGATAATGAGCAGTTCTTC.

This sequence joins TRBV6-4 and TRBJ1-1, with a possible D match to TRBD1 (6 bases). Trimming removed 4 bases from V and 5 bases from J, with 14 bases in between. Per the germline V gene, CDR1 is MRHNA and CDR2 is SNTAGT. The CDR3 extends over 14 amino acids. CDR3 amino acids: CASSASGVATEAFF. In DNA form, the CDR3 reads TGTGCCAGCAGTGCCTCAGGGGTTGCGACTGAAGCTTTCTTT.

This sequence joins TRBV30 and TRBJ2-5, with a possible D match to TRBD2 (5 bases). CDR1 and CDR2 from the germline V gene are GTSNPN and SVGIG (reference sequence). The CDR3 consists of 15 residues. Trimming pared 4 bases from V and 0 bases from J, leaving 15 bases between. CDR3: CAWMPPGKYQETQYF. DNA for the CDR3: TGTGCCTGGATGCCCCCGGGGAAGTACCAAGAGACCCAGTACTTC.

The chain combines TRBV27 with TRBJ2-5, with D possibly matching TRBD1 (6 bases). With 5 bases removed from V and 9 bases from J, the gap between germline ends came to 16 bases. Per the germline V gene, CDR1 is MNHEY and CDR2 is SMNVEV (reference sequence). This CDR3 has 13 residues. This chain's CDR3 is CASSNPRAGAQYF. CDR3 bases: TGTGCCAGCAGTAACCCTCGGGCAGGGGCCCAGTACTTC.

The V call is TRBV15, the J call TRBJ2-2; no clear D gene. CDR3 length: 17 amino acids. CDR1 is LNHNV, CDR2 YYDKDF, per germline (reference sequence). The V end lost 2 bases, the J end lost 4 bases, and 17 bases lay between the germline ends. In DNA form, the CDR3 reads TGTGCCACCAGCAGAATTCCGGGCCAAAAGGCCACCGGGGAGCTGTTTTTT. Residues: CATSRIPGQKATGELFF.

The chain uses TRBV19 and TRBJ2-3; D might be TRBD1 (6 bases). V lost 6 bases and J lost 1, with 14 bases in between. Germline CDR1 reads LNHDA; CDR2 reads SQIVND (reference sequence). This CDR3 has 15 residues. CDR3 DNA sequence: TGTGCCAGTAGCCCGGGACAAGCTCGCACAGATACGCAGTATTTT. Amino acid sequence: CASSPGQARTDTQYF.

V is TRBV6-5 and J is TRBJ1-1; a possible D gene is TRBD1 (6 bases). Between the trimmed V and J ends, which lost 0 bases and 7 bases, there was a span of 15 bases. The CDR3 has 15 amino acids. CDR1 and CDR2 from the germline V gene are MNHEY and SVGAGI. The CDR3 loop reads CASSYSPQGAYEAFF. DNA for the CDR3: TGTGCCAGCAGTTACTCGCCACAGGGCGCCTATGAAGCTTTCTTT.

The CDR3 DNA reads as TGTGCCAGCAGTTACCGGGACAGGGAAAATCAGCCCCAGCATTTT. Translating gives CASSYRDRENQPQHF. This chain uses TRBV6-6 with TRBJ1-5, with TRBD1 matching 9 bases. This CDR3 comprises 15 residues. The junction had 3 bases not matched to a gene; V was cut back by 2 bases and J by 4 bases. Germline lookup yields CDR1 MNHNY and CDR2 SVGAGI (reference sequence).

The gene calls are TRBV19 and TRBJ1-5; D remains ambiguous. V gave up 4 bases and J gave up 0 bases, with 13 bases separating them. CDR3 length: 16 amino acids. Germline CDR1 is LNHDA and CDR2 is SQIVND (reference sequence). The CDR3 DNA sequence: TGTGCCAGTAGTAATCGGGAAGGATATAGCAATCAGCCCCAGCATTTT. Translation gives CASSNREGYSNQPQHF.

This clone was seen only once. The CDR3 nucleotides are TGTGCCTGGAGCCCAGGACAGGTAGGCAATCAGCCCCAGCATTTT. Residues: CAWSPGQVGNQPQHF. The chain couples TRBV30 to TRBJ1-5, with 7 bases matching TRBD1. This CDR3 is 15 amino acids long. Germline V lookup: CDR1 GTSNPN, CDR2 SVGIG (reference sequence). The junction had 7 bases not matched to a gene; V was cut back by 3 bases and J by 2 bases. Based on the CDR3 plus reference TRBV30 and TRBJ1-5, the full variable domain is SQTIHQWPATLVQPVGSPLSLECTVEGTSNPNLYWYRQAAGRGLQLLFYSVGIGQISSEVPQNLSASRPQDRQFILSSKKLLLSDSGFYLCAWSPGQVGNQPQHFGDGTRLSIL.

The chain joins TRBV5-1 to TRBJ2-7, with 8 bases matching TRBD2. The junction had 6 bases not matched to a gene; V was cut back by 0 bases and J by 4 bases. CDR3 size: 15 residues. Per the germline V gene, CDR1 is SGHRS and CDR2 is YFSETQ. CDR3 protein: CASSLVGAGAYEQYF. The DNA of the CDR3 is TGCGCCAGCAGCTTGGTGGGAGCGGGGGCTTACGAGCAGTACTTC.

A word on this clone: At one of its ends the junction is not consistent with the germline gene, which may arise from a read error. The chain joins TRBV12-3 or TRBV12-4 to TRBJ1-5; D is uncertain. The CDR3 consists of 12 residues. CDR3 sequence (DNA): TGTGCCAGCAGGTTTAGCGATCAGCCCCAGCATTTT. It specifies CASRFSDQPQHF.

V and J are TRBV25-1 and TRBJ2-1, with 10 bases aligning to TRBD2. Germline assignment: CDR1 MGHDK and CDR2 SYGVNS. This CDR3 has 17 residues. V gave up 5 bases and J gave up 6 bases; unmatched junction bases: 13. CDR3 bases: TGTGCCAGCAGTTTCCCTAGCGGGAGAGGCTGGGGCAATGAGCAGTTCTTC. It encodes CASSFPSGRGWGNEQFF.

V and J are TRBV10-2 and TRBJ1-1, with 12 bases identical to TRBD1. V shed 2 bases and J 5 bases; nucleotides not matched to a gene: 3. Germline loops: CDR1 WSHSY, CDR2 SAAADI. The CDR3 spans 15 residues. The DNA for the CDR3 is TGCGCCAGCAGTGAGAGGGACAGGGGGCGAACTGAAGCTTTCTTT. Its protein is CASSERDRGRTEAFF.

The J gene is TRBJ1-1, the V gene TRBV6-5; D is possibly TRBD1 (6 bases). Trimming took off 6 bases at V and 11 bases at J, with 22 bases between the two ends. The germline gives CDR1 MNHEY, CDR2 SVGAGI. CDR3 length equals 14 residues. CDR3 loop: CASSVKGSGAEAFF. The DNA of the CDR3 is TGTGCCAGCAGCGTCAAAGGGTCGGGGGCAGAGGCTTTCTTT.

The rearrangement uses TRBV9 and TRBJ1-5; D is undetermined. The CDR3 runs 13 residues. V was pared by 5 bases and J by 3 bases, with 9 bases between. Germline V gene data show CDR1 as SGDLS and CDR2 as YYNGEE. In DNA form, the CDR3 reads TGTGCCAGCAGTGCTTACCTCAATCAGCCCCAGCATTTT. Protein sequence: CASSAYLNQPQHF.

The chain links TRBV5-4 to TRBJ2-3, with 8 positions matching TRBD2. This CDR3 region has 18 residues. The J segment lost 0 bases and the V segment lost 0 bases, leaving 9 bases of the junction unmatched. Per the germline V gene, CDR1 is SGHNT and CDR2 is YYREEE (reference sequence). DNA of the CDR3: TGTGCCAGCAGCTTGGAGCCTTCGGCGGGAGGAAGCACAGATACGCAGTATTTT. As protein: CASSLEPSAGGSTDTQYF.

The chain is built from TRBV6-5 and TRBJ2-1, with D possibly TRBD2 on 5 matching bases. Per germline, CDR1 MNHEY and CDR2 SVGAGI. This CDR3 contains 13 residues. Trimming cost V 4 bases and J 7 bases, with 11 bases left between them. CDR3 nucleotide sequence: TGTGCCAGCAGTTTAAGGACTGTGAATGAGCAGTTCTTC. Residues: CASSLRTVNEQFF.

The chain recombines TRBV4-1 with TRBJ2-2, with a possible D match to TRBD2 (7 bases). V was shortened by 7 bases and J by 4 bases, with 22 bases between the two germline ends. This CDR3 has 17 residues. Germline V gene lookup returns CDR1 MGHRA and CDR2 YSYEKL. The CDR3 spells CASNARAGGQSTGELFF. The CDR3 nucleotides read TGCGCCAGCAACGCAAGGGCCGGGGGGCAAAGCACCGGGGAGCTGTTTTTT.

As DNA, the CDR3 is TGTGCCAGTAGTATGTTTAGCTCGACCGGGGAGCTGTTTTTT. It specifies CASSMFSSTGELFF. This chain joins TRBV19 and TRBJ2-2; D ambiguous. Germline CDR1 reads LNHDA; CDR2 reads SQIVND (reference sequence). This CDR3 contains 14 residues. V was clipped by 3 bases and J by 5 bases, with 10 bases between them.